The T cell receptor beta chain described here comes from a study of blood T cell repertoires in COVID-19. CDR1 and CDR2 (germline): LNHDA, SQIVND (reference sequence). V shed 2 bases, J shed 1 base, and the junction held 3 bases outside the gene matches. This CDR3 region has 16 residues. This clone was recorded once. Here immunoSEQ multiplex PCR was the method, and the copy in TCRdb shows in-frame clones only, minus some. Of about 500,000 clones in the sample, roughly 89% were seen once. This chain connects TRBV19 to TRBJ2-3; TRBD1 agrees at 10 bases. This TCR came from a man younger than 35 with COVID-19, enrolled during active disease. Material for sequencing was peripheral blood. The CDR3 spells CASSIFGTGGTDTQYF. Here the CDR3 DNA reads TGTGCCAGTAGTATATTTGGGACAGGGGGCACAGATACGCAGTATTTT.